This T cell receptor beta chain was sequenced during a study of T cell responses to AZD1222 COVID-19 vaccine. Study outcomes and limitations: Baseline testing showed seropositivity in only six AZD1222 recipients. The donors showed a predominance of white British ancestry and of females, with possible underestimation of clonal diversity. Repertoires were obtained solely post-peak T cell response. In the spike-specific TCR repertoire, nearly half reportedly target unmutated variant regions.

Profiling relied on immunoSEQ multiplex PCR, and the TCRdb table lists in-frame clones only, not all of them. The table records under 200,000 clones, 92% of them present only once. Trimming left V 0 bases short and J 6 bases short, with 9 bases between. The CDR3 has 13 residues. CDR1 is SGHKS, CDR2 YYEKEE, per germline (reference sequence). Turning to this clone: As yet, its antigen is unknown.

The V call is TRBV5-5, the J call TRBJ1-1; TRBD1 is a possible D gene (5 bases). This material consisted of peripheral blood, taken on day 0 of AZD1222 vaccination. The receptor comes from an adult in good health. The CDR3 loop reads CASSLEVGAEAFF. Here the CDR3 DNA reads TGTGCCAGCAGCTTGGAGGTGGGGGCTGAAGCTTTCTTT.